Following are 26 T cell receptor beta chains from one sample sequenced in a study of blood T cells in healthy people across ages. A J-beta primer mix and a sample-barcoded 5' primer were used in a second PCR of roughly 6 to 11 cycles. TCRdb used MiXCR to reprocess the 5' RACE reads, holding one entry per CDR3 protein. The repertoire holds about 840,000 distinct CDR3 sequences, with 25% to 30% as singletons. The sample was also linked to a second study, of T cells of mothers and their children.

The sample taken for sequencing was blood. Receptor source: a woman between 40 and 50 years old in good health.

CDR3 residues: CASKWGQEPPYGYTF. The CDR3 nucleotides are TGTGCCAGCAAGTGGGGACAGGAACCCCCCTATGGCTACACCTTC. The rearrangement uses TRBV6-5 and TRBJ1-2, with 8 bases matching TRBD1. V trimming: 7 bases; J trimming: 4 bases; junction bases outside the gene matches: 11. CDR3 length: 15 residues. Germline-derived CDR1 and CDR2 are MNHEY and SVGAGI.

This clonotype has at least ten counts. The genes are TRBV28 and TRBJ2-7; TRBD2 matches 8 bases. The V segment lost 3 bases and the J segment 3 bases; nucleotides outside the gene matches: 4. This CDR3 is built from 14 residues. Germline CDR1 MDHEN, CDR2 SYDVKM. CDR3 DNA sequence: TGTGCCAGCAGTTTTAAGCGGGGGCTCTACGAGCAGTACTTC. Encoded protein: CASSFKRGLYEQYF.

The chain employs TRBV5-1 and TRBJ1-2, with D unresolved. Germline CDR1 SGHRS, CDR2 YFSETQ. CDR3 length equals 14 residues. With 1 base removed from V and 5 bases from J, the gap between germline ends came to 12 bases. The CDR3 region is CASSLNMENYGYTF. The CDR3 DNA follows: TGCGCCAGCAGCTTGAACATGGAGAATTATGGCTACACCTTC.

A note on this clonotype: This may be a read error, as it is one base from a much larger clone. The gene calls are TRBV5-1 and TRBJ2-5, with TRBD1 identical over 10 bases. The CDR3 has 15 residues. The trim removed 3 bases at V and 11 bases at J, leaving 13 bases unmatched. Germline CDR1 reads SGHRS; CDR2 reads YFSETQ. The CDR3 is CASSWTGGRYNEQYF. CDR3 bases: TGCGCCAGCAGCTGGACAGGGGGTAGGTACAATGAGCAGTACTTC.

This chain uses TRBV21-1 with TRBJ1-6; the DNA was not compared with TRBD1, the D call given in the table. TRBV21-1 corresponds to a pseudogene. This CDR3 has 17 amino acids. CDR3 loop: CASSKFGGSSYNSPLHF. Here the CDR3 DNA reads TGTGCCAGCAGCAAATTTGGGGGTAGCTCCTATAATTCACCCCTCCACTTT.

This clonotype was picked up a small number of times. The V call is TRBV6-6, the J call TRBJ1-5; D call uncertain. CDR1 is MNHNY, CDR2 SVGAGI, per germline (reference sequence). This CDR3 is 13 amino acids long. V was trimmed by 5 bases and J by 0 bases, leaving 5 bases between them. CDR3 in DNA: TGTGCCAGCAGTAAGGGTAGCAATCAGCCCCAGCATTTT. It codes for CASSKGSNQPQHF.

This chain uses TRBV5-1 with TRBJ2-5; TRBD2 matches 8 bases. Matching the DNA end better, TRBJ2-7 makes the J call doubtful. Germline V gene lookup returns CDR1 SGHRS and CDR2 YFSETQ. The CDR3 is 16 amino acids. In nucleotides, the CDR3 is TGCGCCAGCAGCTGGCCTGGCACGGGGGGGCCGGACGAGCAGTACTTC. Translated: CASSWPGTGGPDEQYF.

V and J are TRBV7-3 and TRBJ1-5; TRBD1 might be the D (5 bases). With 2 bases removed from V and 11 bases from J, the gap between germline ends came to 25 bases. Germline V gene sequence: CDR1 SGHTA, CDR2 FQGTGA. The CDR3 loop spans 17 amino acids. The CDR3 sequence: CASSLRPGGAGEETQHF. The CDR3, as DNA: TGTGCCAGCAGCTTACGCCCGGGTGGGGCCGGCGAGGAGACCCAGCATTTT.

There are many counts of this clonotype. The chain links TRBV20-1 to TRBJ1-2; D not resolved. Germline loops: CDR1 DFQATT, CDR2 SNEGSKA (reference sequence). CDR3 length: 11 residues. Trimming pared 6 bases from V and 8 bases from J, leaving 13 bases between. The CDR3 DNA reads TGCAGTGCGTCAGGAGCGCTGGGCTACACCTTC. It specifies CSASGALGYTF.

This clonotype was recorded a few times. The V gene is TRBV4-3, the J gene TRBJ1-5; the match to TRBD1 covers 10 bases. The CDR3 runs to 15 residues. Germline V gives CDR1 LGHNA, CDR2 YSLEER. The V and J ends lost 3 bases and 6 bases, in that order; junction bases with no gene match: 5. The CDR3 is CASSQATGGRQPQHF. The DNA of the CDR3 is TGCGCCAGCAGCCAGGCGACAGGGGGCCGTCAGCCCCAGCATTTT.

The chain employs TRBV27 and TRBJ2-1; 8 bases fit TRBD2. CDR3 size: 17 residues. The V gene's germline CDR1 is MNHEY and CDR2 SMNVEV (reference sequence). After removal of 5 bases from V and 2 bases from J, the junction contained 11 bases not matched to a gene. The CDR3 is CASSLAYPGGAYNEQFF. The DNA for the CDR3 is TGTGCCAGCAGTCTCGCGTACCCGGGAGGGGCCTACAATGAGCAGTTCTTC.

CDR3 residues: CASSPRQGDVNEQFF. The CDR3 DNA sequence: TGTGCCAGCTCACCGCGACAGGGGGACGTCAATGAGCAGTTCTTC. This sequence joins TRBV18 and TRBJ2-1, with TRBD1 identical over 9 bases. CDR3 length equals 15 residues. V gave up 3 bases and J gave up 6 bases; unmatched junction bases: 6. Per the germline V gene, CDR1 is KGHSH and CDR2 is LQKENI.

CDR3 sequence (DNA): TGTGCCATCAGTGATGGCTCGGGACAGGGAAAAACTGAAGCTTTCTTT. Translating gives CAISDGSGQGKTEAFF. The chain employs TRBV10-3 and TRBJ1-1, with 9 nucleotides matching TRBD1. Germline V lookup: CDR1 ENHRY, CDR2 SYGVKD. Losses at the gene ends were 3 bases for V and 5 bases for J; bases not matched to a gene: 10. The CDR3 consists of 16 residues.

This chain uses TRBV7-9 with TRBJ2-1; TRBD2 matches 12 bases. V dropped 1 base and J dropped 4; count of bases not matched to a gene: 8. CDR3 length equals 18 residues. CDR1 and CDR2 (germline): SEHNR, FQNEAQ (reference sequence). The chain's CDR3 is CASSLGLAGVPGYNEQFF. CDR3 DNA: TGTGCCAGCAGCTTAGGACTAGCGGGGGTCCCGGGGTACAATGAGCAGTTCTTC. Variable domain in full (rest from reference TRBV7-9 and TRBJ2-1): DTGVSQNPRHKITKRGQNVTFRCDPISEHNRLYWYRQTLGQGPEFLTYFQNEAQLEKSRLLSDRFSAERPKGSFSTLEIQRTEQGDSAMYLCASSLGLAGVPGYNEQFFGPGTRLTVL.

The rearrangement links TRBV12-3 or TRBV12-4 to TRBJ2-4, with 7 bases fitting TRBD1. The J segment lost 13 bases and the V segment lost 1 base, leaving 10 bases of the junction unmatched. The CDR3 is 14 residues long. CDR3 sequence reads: CASSLEGGTGEQYF. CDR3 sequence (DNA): TGTGCCAGCAGTTTAGAAGGTGGCACAGGGGAGCAGTACTTC.

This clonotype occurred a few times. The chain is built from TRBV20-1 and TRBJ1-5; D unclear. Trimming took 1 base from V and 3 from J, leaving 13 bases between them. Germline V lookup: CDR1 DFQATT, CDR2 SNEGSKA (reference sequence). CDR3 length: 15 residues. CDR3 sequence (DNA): TGCAGTGCTAGAGGTATCGATATGAACAATCAGCCCCAGCATTTT. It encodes CSARGIDMNNQPQHF.

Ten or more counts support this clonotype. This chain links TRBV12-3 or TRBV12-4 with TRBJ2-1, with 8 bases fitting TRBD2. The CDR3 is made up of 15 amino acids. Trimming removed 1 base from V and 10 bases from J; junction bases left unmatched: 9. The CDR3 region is CASSLVLGSGVEQFF. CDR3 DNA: TGTGCCAGCAGTTTAGTTTTGGGTAGCGGGGTGGAGCAGTTCTTC.

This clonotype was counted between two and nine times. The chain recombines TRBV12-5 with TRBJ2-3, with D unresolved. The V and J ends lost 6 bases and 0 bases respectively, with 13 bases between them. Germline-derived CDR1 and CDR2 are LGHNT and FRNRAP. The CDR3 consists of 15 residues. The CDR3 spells CASGLDAFSTDTQYF. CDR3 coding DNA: TGTGCTAGTGGACTGGACGCCTTCAGCACAGATACGCAGTATTTT. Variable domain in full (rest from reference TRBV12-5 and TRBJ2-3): DARVTQTPRHKVTEMGQEVTMRCQPILGHNTVFWYRQTMMQGLELLAYFRNRAPLDDSGMPKDRFSAEMPDATLATLKIQPSEPRDSAVYFCASGLDAFSTDTQYFGPGTRLTVL.

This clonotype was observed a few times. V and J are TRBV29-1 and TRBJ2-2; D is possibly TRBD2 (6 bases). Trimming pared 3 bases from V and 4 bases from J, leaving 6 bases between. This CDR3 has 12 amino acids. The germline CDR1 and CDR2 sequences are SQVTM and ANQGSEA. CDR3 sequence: CSVERGTGELFF. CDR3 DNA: TGCAGCGTTGAGCGGGGCACCGGGGAGCTGTTTTTT.

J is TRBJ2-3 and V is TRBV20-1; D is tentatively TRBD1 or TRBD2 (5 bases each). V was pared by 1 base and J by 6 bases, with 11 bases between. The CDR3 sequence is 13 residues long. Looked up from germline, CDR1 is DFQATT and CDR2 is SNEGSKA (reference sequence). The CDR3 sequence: CSARGDPPDTQYF. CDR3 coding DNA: TGCAGTGCTAGAGGGGACCCCCCGGATACGCAGTATTTT.

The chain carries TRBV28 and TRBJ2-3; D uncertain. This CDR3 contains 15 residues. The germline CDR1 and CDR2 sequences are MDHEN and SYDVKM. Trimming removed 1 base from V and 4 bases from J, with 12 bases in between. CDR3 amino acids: CASSLLDASADTQYF. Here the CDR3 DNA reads TGTGCCAGCAGTTTATTGGACGCCTCCGCAGATACGCAGTATTTT.

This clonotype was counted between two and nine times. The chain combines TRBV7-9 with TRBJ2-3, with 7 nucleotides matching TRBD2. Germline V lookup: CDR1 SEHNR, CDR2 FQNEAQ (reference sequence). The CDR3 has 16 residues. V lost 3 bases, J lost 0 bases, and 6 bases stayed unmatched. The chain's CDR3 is CASSFGAGQSTDTQYF. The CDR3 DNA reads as TGTGCCAGCAGCTTCGGAGCGGGGCAAAGCACAGATACGCAGTATTTT.

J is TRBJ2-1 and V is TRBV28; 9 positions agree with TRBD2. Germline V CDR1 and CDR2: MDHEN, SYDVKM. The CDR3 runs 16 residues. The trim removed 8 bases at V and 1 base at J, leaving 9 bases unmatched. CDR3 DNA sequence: TGTGCCAGCGGCCTAGCGGGGACAGTTTCCTACAATGAGCAGTTCTTC. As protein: CASGLAGTVSYNEQFF.

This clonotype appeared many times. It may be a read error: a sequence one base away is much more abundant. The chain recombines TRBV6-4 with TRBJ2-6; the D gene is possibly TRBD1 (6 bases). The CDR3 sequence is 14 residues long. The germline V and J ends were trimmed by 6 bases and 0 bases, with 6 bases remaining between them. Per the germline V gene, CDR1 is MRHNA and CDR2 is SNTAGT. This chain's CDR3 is CASRDSSGANVLTF. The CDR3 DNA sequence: TGTGCCAGCAGGGACAGCTCTGGGGCCAACGTCCTGACTTTC.

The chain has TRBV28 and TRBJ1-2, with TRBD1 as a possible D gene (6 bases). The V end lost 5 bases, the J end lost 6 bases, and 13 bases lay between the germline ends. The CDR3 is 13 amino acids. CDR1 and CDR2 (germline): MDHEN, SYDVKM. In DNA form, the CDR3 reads TGTGCCAGCAGTGGGGGGCGCCGAGATGGCTACACCTTC. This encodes CASSGGRRDGYTF.

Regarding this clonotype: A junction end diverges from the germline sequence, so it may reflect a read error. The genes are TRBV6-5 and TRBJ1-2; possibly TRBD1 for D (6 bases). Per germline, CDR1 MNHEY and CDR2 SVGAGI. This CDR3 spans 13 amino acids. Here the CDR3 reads CASSPTGINGHTF. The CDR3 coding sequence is TGTGCCAGCAGCCCTACAGGGATCAATGGCCACACCTTC.